This T cell receptor beta chain was recorded in a study of CD8 T cells in Susac syndrome. RNA amounts of 0.5 to 1 ug underwent reverse transcription with random hexamers. MiXCR, applied by TCRdb to the immunoSEQ multiplex PCR reads, yields one record per CDR3 protein. The sample holds some 140,000 distinct CDR3 sequences; around 93% are singletons and the top ten take about 0.18%. The sequenced sample consisted of CD8+ T cells from PBMCs. The sequence was obtained from a human donor with Susac syndrome.

CDR3 residues: CASSPSGGPTYEQYF. Here the CDR3 DNA reads TGTGCCAGCTCCCCAAGCGGGGGTCCGACCTACGAGCAGTACTTC. The rearrangement links TRBV18 to TRBJ2-7, with TRBD2 matching 8 bases. The CDR3 contains 15 residues. J was trimmed by 2 bases and V by 6 bases; bases with no gene match: 9. Germline lookup yields CDR1 KGHSH and CDR2 LQKENI.